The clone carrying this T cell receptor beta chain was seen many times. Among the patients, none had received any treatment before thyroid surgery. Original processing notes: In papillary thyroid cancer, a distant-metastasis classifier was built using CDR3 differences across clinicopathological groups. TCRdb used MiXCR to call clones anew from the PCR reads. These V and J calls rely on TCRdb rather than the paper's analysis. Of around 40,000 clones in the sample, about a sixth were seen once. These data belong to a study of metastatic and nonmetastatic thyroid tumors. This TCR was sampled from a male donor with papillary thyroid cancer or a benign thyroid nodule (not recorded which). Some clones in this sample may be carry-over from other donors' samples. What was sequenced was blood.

This CDR3 is CASSPTRGLNTGELFF. Here the CDR3 DNA reads TGTGCCAGCAGTCCCACCAGGGGGTTGAACACCGGGGAGCTGTTTTTT. This chain links TRBV11-1 with TRBJ2-2; TRBD1 agrees at 7 bases. The V and J ends lost 6 bases and 1 base, in that order; junction bases with no gene match: 8. Germline V gene lookup returns CDR1 SGHAT and CDR2 FQDESV (reference sequence). This CDR3 has 16 residues.